This record looks at one T cell receptor beta chain sequence and its context. The data were obtained in a study of T cell changes during pregnancy in multiple sclerosis. Using immunoSEQ multiplex PCR, the repertoire was profiled, and TCRdb retains in-frame clones only, with some absent. This repertoire shows 44,000 or so clones, 90% found once; its top ten account for 1.4% to 1.5%. The CDR3 is 19 residues long. V trimming: 4 bases; J trimming: 9 bases; junction bases outside the gene matches: 21. The germline gives CDR1 MNHNS, CDR2 SASEGT. This TCR was recovered from a female donor in good health, enrolled as a control in a pregnancy study. The material was peripheral blood, obtained in the first trimester of pregnancy. The genes are TRBV6-1 and TRBJ2-2; TRBD1 aligns across 9 bases. DNA for the CDR3: TGTGCCAGCAGTGCGCTCACACCTGGGGGACAGGGACTCTCCCGGGAGCTGTTTTTT. This encodes CASSALTPGGQGLSRELFF.